The source of this T cell receptor (beta chain) is a study of CD4 T cells in relation to SARS-CoV-2 and coronaviruses. Unexposed donor CD4+ T cells date from about 2011-2018, before the COVID-19 pandemic. CD4+ T cells were isolated from the cells after roughly 11 days of culture. Unexposed-donor CD4+ T cells were probed with SARS-CoV-2 S/N and four cold-coronavirus spikes, cells permitting. Of note for this clone: The antigen remains unidentified.

The study, taken as a whole, reports: Crossreactivity was assessed only for spike protein, not other viral proteins.

Germline lookup yields CDR1 SGHTA and CDR2 FQGNSA. The CDR3 loop spans 16 amino acids. The ends were cut back, 4 bases at V and 4 bases at J, with 20 bases in the middle. Assay: immunoSEQ multiplex PCR; the TCRdb copy retains only in-frame clones and omits some. Found here are 20,000 to 25,000 clones, about 79% of them singletons; the top ten hold over 10%. Material for sequencing was CD4+ T cells from PBMCs, cultured in vitro. The sequence was collected from a human donor in good health. The genes are TRBV7-2 and TRBJ2-7; D may be TRBD1 (6 bases). CDR3 loop: CASSSGPGTLGYEQYF. The CDR3 DNA reads as TGTGCCAGCAGCTCCGGCCCCGGGACACTAGGGTACGAGCAGTACTTC.